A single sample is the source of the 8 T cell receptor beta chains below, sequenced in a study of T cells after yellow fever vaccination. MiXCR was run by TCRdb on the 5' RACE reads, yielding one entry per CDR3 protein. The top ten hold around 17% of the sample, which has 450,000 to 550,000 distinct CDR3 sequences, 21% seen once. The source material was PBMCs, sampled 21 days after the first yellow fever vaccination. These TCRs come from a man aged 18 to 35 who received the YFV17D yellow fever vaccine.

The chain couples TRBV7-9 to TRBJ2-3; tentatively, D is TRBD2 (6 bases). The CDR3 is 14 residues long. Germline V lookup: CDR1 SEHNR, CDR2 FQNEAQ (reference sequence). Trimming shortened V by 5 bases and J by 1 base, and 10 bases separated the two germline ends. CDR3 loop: CASSPASGTDTQYF. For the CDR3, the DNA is TGTGCCAGCAGCCCCGCTAGCGGCACAGATACGCAGTATTTT.

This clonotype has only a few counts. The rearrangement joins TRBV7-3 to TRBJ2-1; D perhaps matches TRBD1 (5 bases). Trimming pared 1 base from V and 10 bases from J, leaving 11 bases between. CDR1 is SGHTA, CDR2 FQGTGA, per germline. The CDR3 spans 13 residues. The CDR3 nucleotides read TGTGCCAGCAGCTTAAGCGCCCAGGGCGAGCAGTTCTTC. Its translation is CASSLSAQGEQFF.

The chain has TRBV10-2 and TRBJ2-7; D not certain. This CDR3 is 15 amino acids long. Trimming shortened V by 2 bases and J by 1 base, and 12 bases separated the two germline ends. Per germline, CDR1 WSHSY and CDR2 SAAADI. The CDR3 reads CASSEPPGRSYEQYF. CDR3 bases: TGCGCCAGCAGTGAGCCCCCTGGGCGATCCTACGAGCAGTACTTC.

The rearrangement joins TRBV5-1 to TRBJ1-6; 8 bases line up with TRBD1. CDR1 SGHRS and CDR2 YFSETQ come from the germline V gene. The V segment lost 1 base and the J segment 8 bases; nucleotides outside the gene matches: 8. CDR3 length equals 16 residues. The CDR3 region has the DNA TGCGCCAGCAGCTTGAGTGCAGGGGGCGCGGATTCACCCCTCCACTTT. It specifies CASSLSAGGADSPLHF.

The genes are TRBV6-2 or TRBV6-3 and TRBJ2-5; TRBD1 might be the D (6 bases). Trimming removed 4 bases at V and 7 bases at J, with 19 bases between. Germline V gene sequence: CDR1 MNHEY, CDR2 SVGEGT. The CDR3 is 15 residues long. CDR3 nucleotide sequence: TGTGCCAGCAGTTCCAGGGGTGAACGCAGGTTGACCCAGTACTTC. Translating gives CASSSRGERRLTQYF.

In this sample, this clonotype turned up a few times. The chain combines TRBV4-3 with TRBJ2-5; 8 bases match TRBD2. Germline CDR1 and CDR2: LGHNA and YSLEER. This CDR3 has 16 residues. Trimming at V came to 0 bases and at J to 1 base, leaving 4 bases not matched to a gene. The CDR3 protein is CASSQETSVSQETQYF. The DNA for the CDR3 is TGCGCCAGCAGCCAAGAGACTAGCGTATCCCAAGAGACCCAGTACTTC.

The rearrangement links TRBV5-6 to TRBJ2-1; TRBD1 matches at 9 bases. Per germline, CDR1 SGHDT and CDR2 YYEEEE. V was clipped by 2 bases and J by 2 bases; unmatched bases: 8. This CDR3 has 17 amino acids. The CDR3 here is CASSFNRGQETYNEQFF. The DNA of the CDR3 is TGTGCCAGCAGCTTCAACAGGGGGCAAGAAACCTACAATGAGCAGTTCTTC.

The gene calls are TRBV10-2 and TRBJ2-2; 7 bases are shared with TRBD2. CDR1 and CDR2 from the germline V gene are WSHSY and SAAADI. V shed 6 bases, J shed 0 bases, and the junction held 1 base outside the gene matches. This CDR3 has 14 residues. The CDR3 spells CASRSGANTGELFF. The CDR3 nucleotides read TGCGCCAGCAGAAGCGGGGCGAACACCGGGGAGCTGTTTTTT.